This T cell receptor (beta chain) is drawn from a study of blood T cells in healthy people across ages. Study outcomes and limitations: Naive T cell percentage strongly correlated with TCR beta diversity. Without sorted subsets, naive and antigen-experienced compartments could not be conclusively compared.

The CDR3 runs to 13 residues. Germline values: CDR1 DFQATT, CDR2 SNEGSKA (reference sequence). V was cut by 8 bases and J by 5 bases, with 18 bases left in between. On this clonotype: Its cognate antigen is unknown.

It was with a sample-barcoded 5' primer and a J-beta primer mix that a second PCR of roughly 6 to 12 cycles was run. Each cDNA molecule was tagged by a template-switch adaptor with 12 random nucleotides. Each CDR3 protein is one row after TCRdb ran MiXCR on the 5' RACE reads. This table holds around 1,900,000 distinct CDR3 sequences, roughly two fifths found once. Healthy Caucasian individuals from Russia aged about 6 to 100 were enrolled as donors. J is TRBJ2-5 and V is TRBV20-1; maybe TRBD2 (7 bases). The receptor was derived from a human donor in good health. Sequenced sample: blood. The CDR3 reads CSSRRGAGETQYF. DNA of the CDR3: TGCAGTAGTCGACGGGGGGCCGGGGAGACCCAGTACTTC.